The entry below gives a single TCR beta chain sequence along with its context. Its antigen remains unknown. Researchers took RNA transcripts and amplified the TCR beta CDR3 regions from them. TCR CDR3 regions were first amplified by RT-PCR with HTBI primers. MiXCR was run by TCRdb on the multiplex PCR reads, yielding one entry per CDR3 protein. This sample has approximately 610,000 distinct CDR3 sequences, with approximately 15% found just once. The sample is drawn from a study of T cells in Graves' hyperthyroidism and ophthalmopathy. Study-level findings and limits: A model using 13 V-J features told ophthalmopathy apart from stable hyperthyroidism. Blood also showed most of the thyroid clonotypes that were expanded above 0.001.

Germline V gives CDR1 SEHNR, CDR2 FQNEAQ (reference sequence). The CDR3 runs 16 residues. The V end was cut by 4 bases, the J end by 5 bases, with 20 bases between. Investigators excluded patients with uncontrolled infection, other autoimmune disease, pregnancy or lactation. This sequence joins TRBV7-9 and TRBJ2-5, with D perhaps TRBD2 (5 bases). The specimen was blood. The origin of this receptor is a woman aged 40 to 50 with Graves' ophthalmopathy. The CDR3 here is CASSSTNLGDGETQYF. The CDR3 nucleotides are TGTGCCAGCAGCTCGACTAACCTTGGGGATGGCGAGACCCAGTACTTC.